One and the same sample provided the 13 T cell receptor beta chains below, sequenced in a study of brain T cells in children with intractable seizures. The protocol was immunoSEQ multiplex PCR, while the TCRdb copy is restricted to in-frame clones and leaves out a portion. The sample includes 80,000 or so clones, around nine tenths seen only once; the top ten take approximately 25%. The sample in question was peripheral blood, obtained at surgery. The receptor source for this set is a girl under 10 years old with Rasmussen encephalitis and intractable seizures.

CDR3 sequence: CASRRAGGPVLTDTQYF. CDR3 in DNA: TGTGCCAGCAGAAGGGCGGGGGGGCCTGTCTTGACAGATACGCAGTATTTT. The chain carries TRBV2 and TRBJ2-3; TRBD2 aligns across 9 bases. After removal of 6 bases from V and 3 bases from J, the junction contained 13 bases not matched to a gene. Germline V gene lookup returns CDR1 SNHLY and CDR2 FYNNEI. The length of the CDR3 is 17 residues.

The genes are TRBV11-3 and TRBJ1-1; maybe TRBD1 (5 bases). From germline, CDR1 is SGHNT and CDR2 YENEEA. There are 12 residues in the CDR3. V was pared by 6 bases and J by 4 bases, with 9 bases between. The CDR3 DNA follows: TGTGCCAGCAGATTCGGGACCACTGAAGCTTTCTTT. Its protein is CASRFGTTEAFF.

The rearrangement uses TRBV6-1 and TRBJ1-6; a possible D gene is TRBD1 (6 bases). V was clipped by 3 bases and J by 7 bases, with 16 bases between them. The CDR3 extends over 16 amino acids. Germline CDR1 reads MNHNS; CDR2 reads SASEGT. CDR3 loop: CASSDPTGPRNSPLHF. The CDR3 nucleotides are TGTGCCAGCAGTGACCCTACAGGGCCGCGAAATTCACCCCTCCACTTT.

V and J are TRBV20-1 and TRBJ1-1; perhaps TRBD1 as D (5 bases). The germline gives CDR1 DFQATT, CDR2 SNEGSKA (reference sequence). The CDR3 runs to 11 residues. V lost 2 bases to trimming and J lost 8 bases, with 9 bases between them. Here the CDR3 DNA reads TGCAGTGCTAGATTGGGGGAGGAAGCTTTCTTT. Translating gives CSARLGEEAFF.

This clone was observed a handful of times. The rearrangement links TRBV19 to TRBJ1-2; D call uncertain. CDR3 length: 12 residues. Trimming stripped 5 bases from V and 3 bases from J, with 7 bases between. CDR1 and CDR2 (germline): LNHDA, SQIVND (reference sequence). The CDR3 is CASSWGDYGYTF. CDR3 DNA sequence: TGTGCCAGTAGTTGGGGAGACTATGGCTACACCTTC. The complete variable domain, with remaining parts taken from reference TRBV19 and TRBJ1-2, reads DGGITQSPKYLFRKEGQNVTLSCEQNLNHDAMYWYRQDPGQGLRLIYYSQIVNDFQKGDIAEGYSVSREKKESFPLTVTSAQKNPTAFYLCASSWGDYGYTFGSGTRLTVV.

The V call is TRBV9, the J call TRBJ2-1; no definite D call. Germline lookup yields CDR1 SGDLS and CDR2 YYNGEE. There are 13 residues in the CDR3. V was pared by 0 bases and J by 8 bases, with 9 bases between. CDR3 sequence reads: CASSVADPYEQFF. CDR3 DNA sequence: TGTGCCAGCAGCGTAGCGGATCCATATGAGCAGTTCTTC.

V gene TRBV29-1 combines with J gene TRBJ1-2, with D perhaps TRBD1 (6 bases). V gave up 4 bases and J gave up 7 bases, with 19 bases separating them. The CDR3 consists of 14 residues. The germline CDR1 and CDR2 sequences are SQVTM and ANQGSEA. CDR3 DNA sequence: TGCAGCGTTGTAGCAGGGGAAGGGTGGGGTGGCTACACCTTC. It translates to CSVVAGEGWGGYTF.

This clone has only one observation. The chain carries TRBV16 and TRBJ1-2; D is possibly TRBD1 (5 bases). Germline V gene data show CDR1 as KGHSY and CDR2 as FQNENV. Trimming shortened V by 5 bases and J by 0 bases, and 10 bases separated the two germline ends. CDR3 length: 14 amino acids. CDR3 residues: CASSWGRANYGYTF. The CDR3 DNA reads as TGTGCCAGCAGCTGGGGCAGGGCTAACTATGGCTACACCTTC.

This clone was seen a single time. The gene calls are TRBV18 and TRBJ2-2; D is undetermined. Trimming shortened V by 0 bases and J by 4 bases, and 3 bases separated the two germline ends. Germline V CDR1 and CDR2: KGHSH, LQKENI. There are 13 residues in the CDR3. CDR3: CASSPPSTGELFF. The CDR3 DNA follows: TGTGCCAGCTCACCACCGAGCACCGGGGAGCTGTTTTTT.

The chain has TRBV6-1 and TRBJ1-1; maybe TRBD1 (5 bases). Germline CDR1 reads MNHNS; CDR2 reads SASEGT. The CDR3 totals 16 residues. The V end lost 4 bases, the J end lost 7 bases, and 22 bases lay between the germline ends. The CDR3 here is CASSASALRVGGEAFF. CDR3 bases: TGTGCCAGCAGTGCTTCGGCCCTCAGGGTGGGCGGTGAAGCTTTCTTT.

This rearrangement joins TRBV5-6 to TRBJ2-3; D is ambiguous. The CDR3 contains 12 residues. From germline, CDR1 is SGHDT and CDR2 YYEEEE. V was pared by 0 bases and J by 5 bases, with 4 bases between. For the CDR3, the DNA is TGTGCCAGCAGCTTGGGCGAAGATACGCAGTATTTT. This gives the protein CASSLGEDTQYF.

The chain is built from TRBV2 and TRBJ2-2; possible D gene TRBD2, 7 bases. Germline V gives CDR1 SNHLY, CDR2 FYNNEI. V lost 7 bases, J lost 7 bases, and 13 bases lay in between. The CDR3 spans 13 residues. This CDR3 reads CASKGGAGGELFF. The CDR3 DNA sequence: TGTGCCAGCAAGGGGGGGGCCGGCGGGGAGCTGTTTTTT. The whole variable domain, filled in from reference TRBV2 and TRBJ2-2, reads EPEVTQTPSHQVTQMGQEVILRCVPISNHLYFYWYRQILGQKVEFLVSFYNNEISEKSEIFDDQFSVERPDGSNFTLKIRSTKLEDSAMYFCASKGGAGGELFFGEGSRLTVL.

The chain recombines TRBV5-1 with TRBJ2-1, with 7 bases fitting TRBD2. Germline V CDR1 and CDR2: SGHRS, YFSETQ. This CDR3 is built from 16 residues. V shed 3 bases and J 3 bases; nucleotides not matched to a gene: 9. The CDR3 DNA is TGCGCCAGCAGCTCGCCTCAGGGCGGGGGCTACAATGAGCAGTTCTTC. It yields the protein CASSSPQGGGYNEQFF.